These 8 T cell receptor beta chains came from one sample sequenced in a study of T cells after yellow fever vaccination. TCRdb redid the calling of the 5' RACE reads with MiXCR, one entry per CDR3 protein. The table has a few hundred thousand distinct CDR3 sequences, 6.9% seen once. This material consisted of CD4+ T cells sorted from PBMCs, taken 15 days after the yellow fever booster vaccination. These receptor sequences come from a man in his thirties or forties who received the YFV17D yellow fever vaccine.

This clonotype showed up just once. With a much larger clone just one base away, this may be a read error. J is TRBJ2-7 and V is TRBV6-5; D ambiguous. Deletions cut 6 bases from V and 3 bases from J, with 9 bases between. Looked up from germline, CDR1 is MNHEY and CDR2 is SVGAGI. The CDR3 is 12 residues long. The CDR3 sequence is CASRSTVYEQYF. The CDR3 coding sequence is TGTGCCAGCAGGAGCACAGTCTACGAGCAGTACTTC.

This clonotype has only a few counts. The CDR3 loop is CSARVSGQGVYTEAFF. CDR3 in DNA: TGCAGTGCTAGAGTTTCCGGACAGGGGGTCTACACTGAAGCTTTCTTT. This chain connects TRBV20-1 to TRBJ1-1, with TRBD1 matching over 10 bases. V dropped 1 base and J dropped 3; count of bases not matched to a gene: 8. Germline loops: CDR1 DFQATT, CDR2 SNEGSKA (reference sequence). This CDR3 contains 16 residues.

This clonotype has just a few counts. One junction end does not reproduce the germline sequence, and a read error may be involved. This chain's CDR3 is CASSLGTGRASGSRIF. CDR3 DNA sequence: TGTGCCAGCAGCTTGGGGACAGGGCGGGCTAGCGGGAGTCGAATCTTC. This chain links TRBV11-2 with TRBJ2-1; maybe TRBD2 (10 bases). The CDR3 has 16 residues. Germline V gene lookup returns CDR1 SGHAT and CDR2 FQNNGV.

The chain employs TRBV18 and TRBJ2-2; no reliable D call. The CDR3 is 13 residues long. Looked up from germline, CDR1 is KGHSH and CDR2 is LQKENI. The germline V and J ends were trimmed by 3 bases and 3 bases, with 5 bases remaining between them. CDR3 coding DNA: TGTGCCAGCTCACCGGCGTACACCGGGGAGCTGTTTTTT. Amino acids: CASSPAYTGELFF. The whole variable domain, filled in from reference TRBV18 and TRBJ2-2, reads NAGVMQNPRHLVRRRGQEARLRCSPMKGHSHVYWYRQLPEEGLKFMVYLQKENIIDESGMPKERFSAEFPKEGPSILRIQQVVRGDSAAYFCASSPAYTGELFFGEGSRLTVL.

At least ten counts were recorded for this clonotype. The CDR3 protein is CASSPHPYEQYF. The CDR3 DNA is TGTGCCAGCTCACCTCATCCCTACGAGCAGTACTTC. The chain recombines TRBV18 with TRBJ2-7; D is ambiguous. Trimming cost V 3 bases and J 2 bases, with 5 bases left between them. From germline, CDR1 is KGHSH and CDR2 LQKENI. There are 12 residues in the CDR3.

The rearrangement links TRBV21-1 to TRBJ2-1; TRBD2, the table's D call, lacks a check against the DNA. TRBV21-1 is assigned pseudogene status. This CDR3 has 16 residues. CDR3 sequence: CASTRGKLATYNEQFF. The CDR3 DNA is TGTGCCAGCACCCGGGGTAAACTAGCGACTTACAATGAGCAGTTCTTC.

This clonotype was recorded at least ten times. The chain joins TRBV6-1 to TRBJ2-3; a possible D gene is TRBD1 (5 bases). CDR1 is MNHNS and CDR2 is SASEGT in the germline V gene. The CDR3 length is 16 residues. With 6 bases removed from V and 2 bases from J, the gap between germline ends came to 18 bases. The CDR3 reads CASSFGRAVFTDTQYF. In DNA, the CDR3 is TGTGCCAGCAGCTTCGGCAGGGCGGTGTTCACAGATACGCAGTATTTT.

The table lists this clonotype with a few counts. V usage is TRBV9 and J usage is TRBJ2-3; D is undetermined. Germline CDR1 reads SGDLS; CDR2 reads YYNGEE. The CDR3 runs 15 residues. V was clipped by 1 base and J by 2 bases, with 11 bases between them. CDR3 loop: CASSVTPLHTDTQYF. DNA of the CDR3: TGTGCCAGCAGCGTAACGCCACTTCACACAGATACGCAGTATTTT.